This T cell receptor (beta chain) comes out of a study of T cells in Graves' hyperthyroidism and ophthalmopathy. Study-level points and caveats: Blood shared most expanded thyroid clonotypes above 0.001.

Stability of Graves' hyperthyroidism was defined as absent ophthalmopathy progression within 18 months. Any patient presenting with uncontrolled infection, other autoimmune disease, pregnancy or lactation was left out. This clonotype was observed many times. The antigen is undetermined. From germline, CDR1 is SGHTA and CDR2 FQGNSA. V lost 3 bases and J 8 bases, leaving 17 bases between the germline ends. This CDR3 region has 15 residues. RNA transcripts served as the template for amplifying TCR beta CDR3 regions. The HTBI primer set served for first-round RT-PCR of the TCR CDR3. TCRdb re-derived calls from the multiplex PCR reads in MiXCR, one entry per CDR3 protein. The sample holds 95,000 to 110,000 distinct CDR3 sequences, approximately 15% seen once.

The chain employs TRBV7-2 and TRBJ1-3; TRBD1 might be the D (6 bases). The specimen sequenced was blood. The sequence was collected from a woman in her forties or fifties with Graves' hyperthyroidism. The CDR3 DNA reads TGTGCCAGCAGCTTCCTGACCAGGGGATTAGACACCATATATTTT. Translating gives CASSFLTRGLDTIYF.